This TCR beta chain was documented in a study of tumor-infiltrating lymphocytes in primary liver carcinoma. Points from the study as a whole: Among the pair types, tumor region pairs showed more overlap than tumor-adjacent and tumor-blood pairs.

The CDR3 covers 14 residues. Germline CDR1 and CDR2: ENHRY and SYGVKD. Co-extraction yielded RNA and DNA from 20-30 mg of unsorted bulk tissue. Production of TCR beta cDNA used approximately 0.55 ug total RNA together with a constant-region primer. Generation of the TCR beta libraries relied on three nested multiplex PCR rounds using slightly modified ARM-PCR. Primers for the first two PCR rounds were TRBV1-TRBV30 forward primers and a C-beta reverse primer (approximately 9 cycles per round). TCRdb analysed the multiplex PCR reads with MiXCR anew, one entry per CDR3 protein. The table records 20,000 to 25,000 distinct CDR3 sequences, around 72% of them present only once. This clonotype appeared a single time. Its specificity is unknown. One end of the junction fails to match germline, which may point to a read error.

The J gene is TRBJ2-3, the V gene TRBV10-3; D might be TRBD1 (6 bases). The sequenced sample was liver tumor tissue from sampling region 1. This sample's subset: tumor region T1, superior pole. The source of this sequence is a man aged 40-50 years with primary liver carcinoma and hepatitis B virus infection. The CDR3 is CDIRAGASTDTQYF. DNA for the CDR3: TGTGACATCAGGGCAGGGGCTAGCACAGATACGCAGTATTTT.